The source of this T cell receptor beta chain is a study of CD8 T cells in Susac syndrome. This CDR3 has 14 residues. Trimming at V came to 5 bases and at J to 6 bases, leaving 6 bases not matched to a gene. The germline V gene has CDR1 SEHNR and CDR2 FQNEAQ (reference sequence). The RNA input was roughly 0.45 to 1 ug, and it was reverse transcribed with random hexamers. MiXCR, applied by TCRdb to the immunoSEQ multiplex PCR reads, yields one record per CDR3 protein. This sample has about 180,000 distinct CDR3 sequences, with roughly 96% found just once. From blood CD8+ and CD4+ T cells, the TCR beta chain was sequenced. The CD8+ and CD4+ T cells were isolated magnetically using a negative isolation approach, whereas the TEMRA cells were enriched by FACS.

The chain is built from TRBV7-9 and TRBJ2-1, with 8 positions matching TRBD1. This TCR came from a human donor with multiple sclerosis. Sequenced input: CD8+ T cells from PBMCs. The CDR3 DNA sequence: TGTGCCAGCAGCCCCCGGACAGGGTTCAATGAGCAGTTCTTC. Translation gives CASSPRTGFNEQFF.